This TCR beta chain was captured by sequencing in a study of T cell responses to AZD1222 COVID-19 vaccine (dated by TCRdb to the early 2020s). Looking at the study overall: TCR sequencing covered 233 trial participants: nearly 210 given two doses of AZD1222 and some 25 given two doses of MenACWY control vaccine. Trial participants were enrolled by age into subgroups of 18-55, 56-69 and 70-plus years, and around 140, 26 and 57 TCR-sequenced participants, respectively, were included in these subgroups.

The CDR3 regions of human TCRbeta chains were analyzed by immunosequencing. Under the source paper's analysis protocol: Repertoire TCRs were checked for matches against a reference library of SARS-CoV-2-specific TCRs that had been generated using the MIRA antigen-specificity platform. Breadth was defined as the fraction of unique TCRs that were SARS-CoV-2-associated, and depth was defined as the fraction of total T cells that were SARS-CoV-2-associated. Using the MIRA data, every spike-specific TCR was mapped to the spike region that the TCR reacted to and assigned to either a CD4 or a CD8 class. Log10-transformed breadth and depth values were compared by one-way ANOVA with Sidak's multiple comparisons tests. Drawn from immuneACCESS, this table holds only the in-frame rearrangements with V and J called that TCRdb kept. Clones are partly lost; checked studies trace under half to an unresolved V gene and leave the rest unexplained. Clone size and the V and J calls come from that table; the DNA yielded D and trimming. This sample holds under 150,000 clones; roughly 93% were observed only once. The ten largest clones represent about a tenth of the sample.

For CDR1 and CDR2, the germline V gene lists SGHTA and FQGNSA. Reading from cysteine to phenylalanine, the CDR3 counts 13 amino acids. Only CDR3 DNA remains: 39 bases, in frame from the first base. Germline trimming: 10 bases from V, 1 base from J; junction bases outside gene matches: 6. The sample's time point, from its label and the paper: about 28 days (+/-7) after the second vaccine dose. AZD1222 recipients whose second dose came at about 4 weeks and those whose second dose came at about 12 weeks were combined into one group, since spike-specific TCR depth and breadth did not differ between the two schedules. Vaccinee samples were obtained from the UK trials COV001 and COV002, which included a single-blind randomized controlled phase 2/3 trial of AZD1222 (ChAdOx1 nCoV-19) in healthy adults. For TCRbeta chain sequencing, PBMC samples from trial participants were taken at day 0 and at day 28 after the second dose.

A word on this clone: What this receptor recognizes is not known. Within one base of it there is no much larger clone, and no base qualities were kept.

Points the paper makes about the study in general: Only five or six AZD1222 recipients were SARS-CoV-2 seropositive at baseline, limiting conclusions about previously exposed vaccinees. In the small 56-69-year group, the increase in depth fell short of significance, most likely because of low power. The vaccine-associated CD4 TCRs covered the entire spike protein, and the dominant responses fell in regions 160-218 and 743-854. Because no day 14 peak-response samples were available, the repertoires could be characterized only after the peak T cell response. Reportedly, close to half of the unique spike-specific TCRs recognized epitopes lying outside the regions that are mutated in the B.1.351 and B.1.1.7 variants. A significant rise in spike-specific TCR breadth and depth was observed after two AZD1222 doses relative to day 0 and relative to MenACWY recipients. Participants were mostly white British, with more females than males. The authors suggested clonal diversity may have been underestimated.

The chain was built from TRBV7-2 and TRBJ1-1; 7 bases in between match TRBD1. The clonotype originates from an adult who received the AZD1222 COVID-19 vaccine. Here the sequenced sample was peripheral blood, taken 28 days after the second AZD1222 dose. The nucleotides are TGTGCCATCGTGGGACAGTCGAACACTGAAGCTTTCTTT. This sequence encodes CAIVGQSNTEAFF.